Here is one T cell receptor (beta chain) with its context. Its antigen is still unknown. Libraries were prepared by immunoSEQ multiplex PCR; TCRdb keeps only in-frame clonotypes and omits some of them. The sample yields some 290,000 clones, almost 80% seen once. This sample was taken from a study of cytotoxic CD8 clonotypes in ibrutinib-treated CLL. Study overall: Response samples were drawn at a median of roughly 13 months of treatment, range 6 to 36.

From cryopreserved PBMCs came 1.5 to 2.5 micrograms of genomic DNA used for TCR beta libraries. Germline CDR1 reads SGHRS; CDR2 reads YFSETQ. V was trimmed by 6 bases and J by 1 base, leaving 11 bases between them. The CDR3 runs 13 residues. General study points: The study found baseline clonality above age-matched healthy donors, tracking circulating CD8+ T-cell counts. Public clonotypes, found uncommonly, either contracted or stayed stable on treatment.

The rearrangement joins TRBV5-1 to TRBJ2-7; D gene uncertain. This TCR was sampled from a human donor with chronic lymphocytic leukemia. The sample here was PBMCs, taken before ibrutinib treatment. CDR3 in DNA: TGCGCCAGCAAGCCGGACGGGTCCTACGAGCAGTACTTC. Its protein product is CASKPDGSYEQYF.